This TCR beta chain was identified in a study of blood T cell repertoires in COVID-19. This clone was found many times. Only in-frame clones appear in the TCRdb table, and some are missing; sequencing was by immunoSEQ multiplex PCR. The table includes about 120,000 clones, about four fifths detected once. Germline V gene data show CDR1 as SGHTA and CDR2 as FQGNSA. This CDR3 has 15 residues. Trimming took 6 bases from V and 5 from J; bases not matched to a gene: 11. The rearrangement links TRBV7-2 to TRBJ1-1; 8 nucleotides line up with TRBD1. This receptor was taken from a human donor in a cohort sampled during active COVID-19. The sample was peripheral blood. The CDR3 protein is CASSIGLTGGTEAFF. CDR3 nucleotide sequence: TGTGCCAGCAGTATAGGTTTAACAGGGGGGACTGAAGCTTTCTTT.